The TCR beta chain under discussion was sequenced for a study of CD8 T cells in Susac syndrome. Reverse transcription of about 0.5 to 1 ug RNA used random hexamers. TCRdb analysed the immunoSEQ multiplex PCR reads with MiXCR anew, one entry per CDR3 protein. The profile shows around 220,000 distinct CDR3 sequences, about 90% of them singletons. Germline V gives CDR1 ENHRY, CDR2 SYGVKD. Trimming at V came to 0 bases and at J to 3 bases, leaving 0 bases not matched to a gene. The CDR3 covers 14 residues. The TCR comes from a human donor with multiple sclerosis. Sequencing was carried out using CD8+ T cells from PBMCs. The chain recombines TRBV10-3 with TRBJ2-3; 7 nucleotides align to TRBD1. As DNA, the CDR3 is TGTGCCATCAGTGAGTCGACAGGGACAGATACGCAGTATTTT. Translation: CAISESTGTDTQYF.